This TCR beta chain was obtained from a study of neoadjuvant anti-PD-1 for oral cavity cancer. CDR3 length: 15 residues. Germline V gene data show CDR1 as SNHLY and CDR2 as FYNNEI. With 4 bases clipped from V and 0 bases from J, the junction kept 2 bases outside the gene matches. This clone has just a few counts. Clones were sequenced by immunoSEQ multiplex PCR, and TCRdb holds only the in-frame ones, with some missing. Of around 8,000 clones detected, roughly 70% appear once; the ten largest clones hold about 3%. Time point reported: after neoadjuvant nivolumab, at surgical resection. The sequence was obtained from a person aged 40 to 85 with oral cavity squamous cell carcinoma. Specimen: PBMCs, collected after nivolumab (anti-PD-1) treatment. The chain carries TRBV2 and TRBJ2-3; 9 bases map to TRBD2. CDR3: CASSAGTSSTDTQYF. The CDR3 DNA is TGTGCCAGCAGTGCCGGGACTAGCAGCACAGATACGCAGTATTTT.